The T cell receptor (beta chain) described here comes from a study of cytomegalovirus exposure and HLA in healthy donors. Germline CDR1 and CDR2: SGHAT and FQNNGV. V was cut by 4 bases and J by 0 bases, with 6 bases left in between. CDR3 length: 14 residues. As regards this clone: Its antigen is as yet unknown.

Study findings and constraints: The authors considered a cluster of highly shared sequence variants likely to be a sequencing artifact.

The PCR was carried out with 60 Vbeta primers and 13 Jbeta primers. How the authors handled the data: An analysis performed later counted roughly 80 million unique TCR beta chains (roughly 11 million of them shared). TCRdb keeps only in-frame clones here, not all; method: immunoSEQ multiplex PCR. V and J calls and clone size are copied from that table; D and trimming were computed from the DNA. The repertoire has roughly 50,000 clones, approximately 81% of them found once; the top ten carry 2.5% to 3.5%. This clonotype originated in a young woman in good health and CMV-seronegative. V is TRBV11-2 and J is TRBJ1-4; D gene unclear. What was sequenced was PBMCs. The CDR3 loop is CASSSTPTNEKLFF. The CDR3 DNA follows: TGTGCCAGCAGCTCGACACCAACTAATGAAAAACTGTTTTTT.